The 25 T cell receptor beta chains presented below share a single source sample, sequenced in a study of PD-1 blockade in classical Hodgkin lymphoma. Generated by immunoSEQ multiplex PCR, the TCRdb table keeps only in-frame clones and is missing some. The profile covers roughly 100,000 clones, with around nine tenths appearing a single time and roughly 20% taken by the ten largest. Indicated time point: cycle 4 day 1 (C4D1), after 6 weeks of nivolumab. Every patient had relapsed following autologous stem cell transplantation, and cohorts differed in brentuximab vedotin exposure. The sample here was peripheral blood mononuclear cells (PBMCs), taken before the fourth cycle of nivolumab. These receptor sequences come from a human donor with classical Hodgkin lymphoma.

The chain links TRBV11-2 to TRBJ2-5, with 10 bases aligning to TRBD2. Trimming removed 5 bases from V and 5 bases from J; junction bases left unmatched: 11. Germline loops: CDR1 SGHAT, CDR2 FQNNGV. This CDR3 is 16 amino acids long. The CDR3 protein is CASSHQAGGPKETQYF. The CDR3 DNA reads TGTGCCAGCAGCCACCAAGCGGGAGGGCCGAAGGAGACCCAGTACTTC.

This chain connects TRBV27 to TRBJ1-3, with a weak D call TRBD1 (6 bases). With 4 bases removed from V and 2 bases from J, the gap between germline ends came to 18 bases. This CDR3 is 17 amino acids long. The germline CDR1 and CDR2 sequences are MNHEY and SMNVEV (reference sequence). CDR3 nucleotide sequence: TGTGCCAGCAGTTCCCTCGACCCGGGGGCCCCTGGAAACACCATATATTTT. Translated, it gives CASSSLDPGAPGNTIYF.

This sequence joins TRBV7-9 and TRBJ2-1; TRBD2 aligns across 14 bases. This CDR3 region has 18 residues. Per the germline V gene, CDR1 is SEHNR and CDR2 is FQNEAQ (reference sequence). The trim removed 5 bases at V and 0 bases at J, leaving 6 bases unmatched. CDR3 nucleotide sequence: TGTGCCAGCAGCCCCCGACTAGCGGGAGGGCCCTCCTACAATGAGCAGTTCTTC. It translates to CASSPRLAGGPSYNEQFF.

In its sample, this clone was seen once. The rearrangement uses TRBV6-1 and TRBJ1-2; D not certain. This CDR3 region has 15 residues. The V gene lost 0 bases and the J gene lost 6 bases, with 14 bases spanning the gap. The germline V gene has CDR1 MNHNS and CDR2 SASEGT. CDR3 region: CASSEAGRSFHGYTF. The CDR3 nucleotides are TGTGCCAGCAGTGAAGCTGGGAGGTCTTTCCATGGCTACACCTTC.

This chain joins TRBV28 and TRBJ1-3; D remains unclear. Per the germline V gene, CDR1 is MDHEN and CDR2 is SYDVKM. The CDR3 has 17 amino acids. V dropped 9 bases and J dropped 0 bases, with 21 bases sitting between them. CDR3 DNA sequence: TGTGCCAGACCGGCGGGCAGTTTAAGACCCTCTGGAAACACCATATATTTT. This translates into CARPAGSLRPSGNTIYF.

The chain combines TRBV7-9 with TRBJ1-5; no clear D. The ends were cut back, 5 bases at V and 3 bases at J, with 8 bases in the middle. CDR1 and CDR2 (germline): SEHNR, FQNEAQ (reference sequence). This CDR3 contains 13 residues. The CDR3 DNA sequence: TGTGCCAGCAGCGCCCGACACAATCAGCCCCAGCATTTT. Its protein product is CASSARHNQPQHF. Looking up the rest from reference TRBV7-9 and TRBJ1-5 gives the full variable domain: DTGVSQNPRHKITKRGQNVTFRCDPISEHNRLYWYRQTLGQGPEFLTYFQNEAQLEKSRLLSDRFSAERPKGSFSTLEIQRTEQGDSAMYLCASSARHNQPQHFGDGTRLSIL.

The chain employs TRBV28 and TRBJ2-7; TRBD2 agrees at 9 bases. Germline-derived CDR1 and CDR2 are MDHEN and SYDVKM. The V gene end was trimmed by 5 bases and the J gene end by 0 bases; junction bases not matched to a gene: 17. The CDR3 spans 19 residues. The DNA of the CDR3 is TGTGCCAGCAGTGAGGGGGTGAGGCTAGCGGGGCAATTCTCCTACGAGCAGTACTTC. Amino acids: CASSEGVRLAGQFSYEQYF.

The chain combines TRBV4-2 with TRBJ2-5, with D tentatively TRBD2 (6 bases). CDR3 length: 13 residues. Germline CDR1 is LGHNA and CDR2 is YNFKEQ. The ends were cut back, 4 bases at V and 4 bases at J, with 10 bases in the middle. The CDR3 DNA follows: TGTGCCAGCAGCCCGACTAGGCGAGAGACCCAGTACTTC. Residues: CASSPTRRETQYF.

This clone occurred many times. The chain is built from TRBV5-4 and TRBJ1-2, with D unresolved. Trimming pared 4 bases from V and 4 bases from J, leaving 20 bases between. Germline CDR1 SGHNT, CDR2 YYREEE (reference sequence). CDR3 length: 16 residues. CDR3 region: CASSRDGVLDAYGYTF. Written as DNA, the CDR3 is TGTGCCAGCAGCCGGGATGGAGTATTAGACGCCTATGGCTACACCTTC.

The J gene is TRBJ2-1, the V gene TRBV5-1, with 8 bases identical to TRBD2. CDR3 length equals 15 residues. The junction had 3 bases not matched to a gene; V was cut back by 0 bases and J by 4 bases. Germline loops: CDR1 SGHRS, CDR2 YFSETQ. CDR3 protein: CASSLVAGPYNEQFF. The CDR3 coding sequence is TGCGCCAGCAGCTTGGTAGCGGGGCCTTACAATGAGCAGTTCTTC.

Only one count was recorded for this clone. The V gene is TRBV7-2, the J gene TRBJ2-7; D not certain. With 5 bases removed from V and 0 bases from J, the gap between germline ends came to 8 bases. This CDR3 contains 13 residues. Germline V gene sequence: CDR1 SGHTA, CDR2 FQGNSA. CDR3 bases: TGTGCCAGCAGCCCTCAGGTCTCCTACGAGCAGTACTTC. It translates to CASSPQVSYEQYF.

The CDR3 nucleotides read TGTGCCAGCAGGAGAGTGACTAGCGGGAGGCTTAGCTCCTACAATGAGCAGTTCTTC. This sequence encodes CASRRVTSGRLSSYNEQFF. The rearrangement links TRBV2 to TRBJ2-1; TRBD2 matches at 13 bases. Trimming at V came to 6 bases and at J to 0 bases, leaving 11 bases not matched to a gene. The CDR3 length is 19 residues. Germline lookup yields CDR1 SNHLY and CDR2 FYNNEI.

This chain joins TRBV19 and TRBJ2-1, with TRBD1 matching 9 bases. In germline, CDR1 is LNHDA, CDR2 SQIVND (reference sequence). The CDR3 extends over 14 amino acids. Trimming cost V 2 bases and J 5 bases; bases outside gene matches: 1. As DNA, the CDR3 is TGTGCCAGTAGTATACGGACAGGGGACAATGAGCAGTTCTTC. This codes for CASSIRTGDNEQFF.

V and J are TRBV7-8 and TRBJ1-2, with 8 bases matching TRBD1. The V gene's germline CDR1 is SGHVS and CDR2 FQNEAQ. This CDR3 spans 15 amino acids. With V trimmed by 1 base and J by 2 bases, 3 bases remained unmatched. The CDR3 spells CASSLGTGTNYGYTF. The CDR3 coding sequence is TGTGCCAGCAGCTTAGGGACAGGGACCAACTATGGCTACACCTTC.

The chain has TRBV19 and TRBJ2-7; TRBD2 might be the D (5 bases). The CDR3 runs to 12 residues. Deletions cut 6 bases from V and 4 bases from J, with 10 bases between. CDR1 is LNHDA, CDR2 SQIVND, per germline (reference sequence). CDR3 DNA: TGTGCCAGTAGCGGGGATTTATACGAGCAGTACTTC. As protein: CASSGDLYEQYF.

The rearrangement joins TRBV19 to TRBJ1-1; D ambiguous. From germline, CDR1 is LNHDA and CDR2 SQIVND (reference sequence). This CDR3 has 16 residues. Trimming left V 3 bases short and J 4 bases short, with 18 bases between. For the CDR3, the DNA is TGTGCCAGTAGTATGTATGGCAGCCTAGTTGCCACTGAAGCTTTCTTT. It yields the protein CASSMYGSLVATEAFF.

The gene calls are TRBV30 and TRBJ1-1, with a possible D match to TRBD1 (5 bases). Germline CDR1 and CDR2: GTSNPN and SVGIG (reference sequence). V was trimmed by 4 bases and J by 0 bases, leaving 15 bases between them. The CDR3 extends over 15 amino acids. The CDR3 bases are TGTGCCTGGAACGCAGGGAAATCCATGAACACTGAAGCTTTCTTT. Amino acids: CAWNAGKSMNTEAFF.

This clone was recorded once. CDR3: CASSLELGQNNSPLHF. The CDR3 DNA is TGTGCCAGCAGCTTAGAACTGGGACAGAATAATTCACCCCTCCACTTT. This chain connects TRBV7-9 to TRBJ1-6, with 7 bases fitting TRBD1. Germline CDR1 SEHNR, CDR2 FQNEAQ (reference sequence). Trimming cost V 1 base and J 5 bases; bases outside gene matches: 5. CDR3 length equals 16 residues.

The chain recombines TRBV5-4 with TRBJ1-1; no firm D call. The V and J ends lost 0 bases and 1 base respectively, with 4 bases between them. CDR3 size: 13 residues. The germline gives CDR1 SGHNT, CDR2 YYREEE (reference sequence). The CDR3 protein is CASSLAENTEAFF. The CDR3 DNA reads as TGTGCCAGCAGCTTGGCGGAGAACACTGAAGCTTTCTTT.

V usage is TRBV18 and J usage is TRBJ2-6; unclear D gene. Trimming stripped 5 bases from V and 8 bases from J, with 7 bases between. CDR3 length: 12 amino acids. Germline V lookup: CDR1 KGHSH, CDR2 LQKENI. This CDR3 is CASSARTNVLTF. The CDR3 DNA sequence: TGTGCCAGCTCAGCCCGGACCAACGTCCTGACTTTC.

The chain carries TRBV7-2 and TRBJ1-5, with a possible D match to TRBD1 (6 bases). The CDR3 covers 13 residues. CDR1 and CDR2 (germline): SGHTA, FQGNSA. V was clipped by 5 bases and J by 7 bases, with 12 bases between them. In DNA, the CDR3 is TGTGCCAGCAGCCCAGGGGTTAGCCAGCCCCAGCATTTT. Amino acid sequence: CASSPGVSQPQHF.

The genes are TRBV7-2 and TRBJ1-1, with TRBD1 matching over 10 bases. The length of the CDR3 is 14 residues. Germline loops: CDR1 SGHTA, CDR2 FQGNSA. V lost 8 bases and J lost 11; bases outside the gene matches: 14. CDR3 residues: CASEPGTGAGAAFF. The CDR3, as DNA: TGTGCCAGCGAACCCGGGACAGGGGCTGGGGCGGCTTTCTTT.

The J gene is TRBJ2-1, the V gene TRBV5-6, with 7 bases identical to TRBD1. Trimming removed 4 bases from V and 3 bases from J; junction bases left unmatched: 7. The germline V gene encodes CDR1 SGHDT and CDR2 YYEEEE. This CDR3 is 15 amino acids long. The chain's CDR3 is CASSLDRVGYNEQFF. CDR3 bases: TGTGCCAGCAGCCTCGACAGGGTAGGCTACAATGAGCAGTTCTTC.

The rearrangement uses TRBV7-2 and TRBJ2-7; TRBD1 might be the D (5 bases). The CDR3 totals 14 residues. The germline V and J ends were trimmed by 5 bases and 3 bases, with 14 bases remaining between them. CDR1 is SGHTA and CDR2 is FQGNSA in the germline V gene. Here the CDR3 reads CASSPQPGFYEQYF. The CDR3 DNA follows: TGTGCCAGCAGCCCGCAGCCAGGGTTCTACGAGCAGTACTTC. Variable domain in full (rest from reference TRBV7-2 and TRBJ2-7): GAGVSQSPSNKVTEKGKDVELRCDPISGHTALYWYRQSLGQGLEFLIYFQGNSAPDKSGLPSDRFSAERTGGSVSTLTIQRTQQEDSAVYLCASSPQPGFYEQYFGPGTRLTVT.

The rearrangement links TRBV2 to TRBJ2-2; possibly TRBD1 for D (5 bases). In germline, CDR1 is SNHLY, CDR2 FYNNEI. The CDR3 loop spans 16 amino acids. V was cut by 7 bases and J by 0 bases, with 15 bases left in between. The CDR3 coding sequence is TGTGCCAGCAACCCCTCTGGACATTCGAACACCGGGGAGCTGTTTTTT. Residues: CASNPSGHSNTGELFF. The variable domain in full, completed from reference TRBV2 and TRBJ2-2, reads EPEVTQTPSHQVTQMGQEVILRCVPISNHLYFYWYRQILGQKVEFLVSFYNNEISEKSEIFDDQFSVERPDGSNFTLKIRSTKLEDSAMYFCASNPSGHSNTGELFFGEGSRLTVL.